This T cell receptor beta chain derives from a study of shared clonotypes between healthy human individuals. Study-level background: There were three CD4 naive, three CD4 memory, two CD8 naive and one CD8 memory plates per donor.

Profiling relied on immunoSEQ multiplex PCR, and the TCRdb table lists in-frame clones only, not all of them. The sample records about 340,000 clones, around 70% being singletons. Splitting the CD4+ cells yielded a CD45RA+ naive subset and a CD45RA-negative memory subset. Trimming removed 0 bases from V and 7 bases from J, with 7 bases in between. The germline V gene has CDR1 KGHSH and CDR2 LQKENI. This CDR3 has 13 residues. V and J are TRBV18 and TRBJ1-5; D uncertain. The sample taken for sequencing was memory CD4+ T cells sorted from blood. Sample subset: CD45RA-negative fraction. This receptor was taken from a man aged 25-45 years in good health. The CDR3, as DNA: TGTGCCAGCTCACCACCCTCCCCCCAGCCCCAGCATTTT. It is translated as CASSPPSPQPQHF.